Detailed here is one T cell receptor beta chain. Its antigen is undetermined. The data are from a study of T cells in Graves' hyperthyroidism and ophthalmopathy. Findings and caveats of the study: Most thyroid clonotypes expanded above 0.001 were also detected in blood. Ophthalmopathy and stable hyperthyroidism were separated by a 13 V-J model.

Uncontrolled infection, other autoimmune disease, pregnancy and lactation each barred patients from inclusion. Diagnosis relied on clinical symptoms, serum thyroxine and TRAb, thyroid ultrasound and orbital computed tomography. Per germline, CDR1 SNHLY and CDR2 FYNNEI. There are 14 residues in the CDR3. Losses at the gene ends were 8 bases for V and 7 bases for J; bases not matched to a gene: 13. Using RNA transcripts as the source, TCR beta CDR3 regions were amplified. When the TCR CDR3 underwent first-round RT-PCR, the HTBI primer set was used. TCRdb independently ran MiXCR on the multiplex PCR reads; one entry per CDR3 protein. The sample lists about 660,000 distinct CDR3 sequences; nearly 45% were seen once.

This TCR came from an adult man with Graves' disease, either hyperthyroidism or ophthalmopathy (not recorded which). This sequence joins TRBV2 and TRBJ1-1, with 7 bases matching TRBD1. The sequenced sample was peripheral blood or thyroid tissue (not recorded which). The CDR3 region has the DNA TGTGCCAGCGGATCAAGACAGGGACAAAGTGAAGCTTTCTTT. This translates into CASGSRQGQSEAFF.